This T cell receptor (beta chain) was obtained from a study of PD-L1 blockade in urothelial cancer. As for the study in general: Researchers looked at the blood 3 weeks (second dose) and 6 weeks after treatment began.

This sample's time point: peripheral blood 6 weeks after treatment start. TCRdb's table, derived via immunoSEQ multiplex PCR, lists solely in-frame clones and lacks some. The sample records 100,000 to 150,000 clones, roughly 88% being singletons. This CDR3 region has 16 residues. After removal of 4 bases from V and 0 bases from J, the junction contained 7 bases not matched to a gene. Germline CDR1 and CDR2: SGHRS and YFSETQ. Sequencing was performed on PBMCs, taken around atezolizumab (anti-PD-L1) treatment. The rearrangement links TRBV5-1 to TRBJ2-1, with 7 bases identical to TRBD2. This clonotype was sampled from a man aged 45 to 65 with urothelial cancer. The CDR3 spells CASSDQPSGSYNEQFF. The CDR3 DNA sequence: TGCGCCAGCAGCGATCAACCTAGCGGCTCCTACAATGAGCAGTTCTTC. Using reference TRBV5-1 and TRBJ2-1 for the parts outside the CDR3, the full variable domain is KAGVTQTPRYLIKTRGQQVTLSCSPISGHRSVSWYQQTPGQGLQFLFEYFSETQRNKGNFPGRFSGRQFSNSRSEMNVSTLELGDSALYLCASSDQPSGSYNEQFFGPGTRLTVL.